One and the same sample provided the 29 T cell receptor beta chains below, sequenced in a study of response to subunit inactivated influenza vaccine. One entry per CDR3 protein results from TCRdb running MiXCR on the RT-PCR reads. The sample records a few hundred thousand distinct CDR3 sequences, 20% to 25% being singletons. This material consisted of PBMCs from blood, taken less than 22 months after vaccination. The origin of the receptors is a man aged 45 to 70 who received an inactivated influenza vaccine.

The rearrangement joins TRBV5-1 to TRBJ2-5; 7 positions match TRBD1. With V trimmed by 4 bases and J by 2 bases, 11 bases remained unmatched. CDR3 length: 16 amino acids. From germline, CDR1 is SGHRS and CDR2 YFSETQ. CDR3 DNA: TGCGCCAGCAGCACGGGGACAGCCTTTACTCAAGAGACCCAGTACTTC. Translated, it gives CASSTGTAFTQETQYF. Combining the CDR3 with reference TRBV5-1 and TRBJ2-5 gives the whole variable domain KAGVTQTPRYLIKTRGQQVTLSCSPISGHRSVSWYQQTPGQGLQFLFEYFSETQRNKGNFPGRFSGRQFSNSRSEMNVSTLELGDSALYLCASSTGTAFTQETQYFGPGTRLLVL.

CDR3 DNA sequence: TGTGCCAGCAGTTTAGGGACAGACCCTGAAGCTTTCTTT. It yields the protein CASSLGTDPEAFF. This chain connects TRBV12-3 or TRBV12-4 to TRBJ1-1; a weak D match, TRBD1 (6 bases). Trimming stripped 1 base from V and 6 bases from J, with 9 bases between. This CDR3 has 13 residues.

This clonotype was picked up a small number of times. The CDR3 here is CASSSTGLAAYNEQFF. DNA for the CDR3: TGTGCCAGCAGCTCAACGGGACTAGCGGCCTACAATGAGCAGTTCTTC. This chain links TRBV7-3 with TRBJ2-1; 11 bases fit TRBD2. Germline CDR1 SGHTA, CDR2 FQGTGA. This CDR3 is built from 16 residues. V was pared by 4 bases and J by 2 bases, with 4 bases of the junction left unmatched. Drawing the rest from reference TRBV7-3 and TRBJ2-1, the complete variable domain is GAGVSQTPSNKVTEKGKYVELRCDPISGHTALYWYRQSLGQGPEFLIYFQGTGAADDSGLPNDRFFAVRPEGSVSTLKIQRTERGDSAVYLCASSSTGLAAYNEQFFGPGTRLTVL.

The chain has TRBV7-6 and TRBJ2-3, with 13 bases aligning to TRBD2. Germline CDR1 reads SGHVS; CDR2 reads FNYEAQ. The CDR3 is 18 amino acids. With V trimmed by 4 bases and J by 2 bases, 9 bases remained unmatched. Here the CDR3 DNA reads TGTGCCAGCAGCTGGACTAGCGGGGGCCTTTCTGCCACAGATACGCAGTATTTT. Its protein is CASSWTSGGLSATDTQYF.

The chain carries TRBV19 and TRBJ2-3, with a possible D match to TRBD1 (5 bases). The CDR3 is 13 residues long. Trimming stripped 5 bases from V and 7 bases from J, with 13 bases between. Per germline, CDR1 LNHDA and CDR2 SQIVND (reference sequence). This CDR3 reads CASSSQKGNTQYF. In nucleotides, the CDR3 is TGTGCCAGTAGTTCCCAAAAGGGGAATACGCAGTATTTT.

This clonotype has more than one count but fewer than ten. The chain employs TRBV20-1 and TRBJ1-1; D is possibly TRBD1 (5 bases). V shed 6 bases and J shed 1 base, with 9 bases lying between them. This CDR3 contains 12 residues. Germline V gene sequence: CDR1 DFQATT, CDR2 SNEGSKA (reference sequence). As DNA, the CDR3 is TGCAGTGCAACACAGGCGAACACTGAAGCTTTCTTT. It encodes CSATQANTEAFF.

This clonotype was observed a handful of times. V is TRBV24-1 and J is TRBJ1-5; D call uncertain. V was trimmed by 1 base and J by 10 bases, leaving 10 bases between them. CDR1 and CDR2 from the germline V gene are KGHDR and SFDVKD. The CDR3 loop spans 13 amino acids. This CDR3 is CATSDFRGSPQHF. In DNA form, the CDR3 reads TGTGCCACCAGTGATTTTCGGGGTAGCCCCCAGCATTTT.

The chain couples TRBV2 to TRBJ1-1; no firm D call. The CDR3 contains 15 residues. Germline loops: CDR1 SNHLY, CDR2 FYNNEI. The ends were cut back, 4 bases at V and 2 bases at J, with 14 bases in the middle. CDR3 in DNA: TGTGCCAGCAGTGGGTTTTGGCAGATAAACACTGAAGCTTTCTTT. Its protein is CASSGFWQINTEAFF.

The J gene is TRBJ1-5, the V gene TRBV5-1; perhaps TRBD1 as D (6 bases). The CDR3 has 14 residues. Germline assignment: CDR1 SGHRS and CDR2 YFSETQ. Trimming took off 2 bases at V and 5 bases at J, with 11 bases between the two ends. The CDR3 DNA reads TGCGCCAGCAGCTTCCGGGGGGGCGATCAGCCCCAGCATTTT. Protein: CASSFRGGDQPQHF.

The V gene is TRBV6-5, the J gene TRBJ1-1; unclear D gene. Germline CDR1 and CDR2: MNHEY and SVGAGI. V was cut by 0 bases and J by 0 bases, with 8 bases left in between. The CDR3 has 15 residues. The chain's CDR3 is CASSYSISLNTEAFF. The CDR3 nucleotides are TGTGCCAGCAGTTACTCGATATCCCTGAACACTGAAGCTTTCTTT.

This clonotype was seen only a few times. The rearrangement links TRBV5-4 to TRBJ2-2; D is unclear. V was pared by 3 bases and J by 2 bases, with 8 bases between. The germline V gene has CDR1 SGHNT and CDR2 YYREEE (reference sequence). This CDR3 is 14 amino acids long. For the CDR3, the DNA is TGTGCCAGCAGCTCGCTTCTCAACACCGGGGAGCTGTTTTTT. Protein sequence: CASSSLLNTGELFF.

This clonotype was seen a few times. The chain is built from TRBV2 and TRBJ1-5; the match to TRBD1 covers 7 bases. Trimming took 2 bases from V and 4 from J; bases not matched to a gene: 5. This CDR3 is 15 amino acids long. Germline CDR1 and CDR2: SNHLY and FYNNEI. The chain's CDR3 is CASSERGQFNQPQHF. The DNA of the CDR3 is TGTGCCAGCAGTGAAAGGGGACAGTTTAATCAGCCCCAGCATTTT. Full variable domain (remainder filled in from reference TRBV2 and TRBJ1-5): EPEVTQTPSHQVTQMGQEVILRCVPISNHLYFYWYRQILGQKVEFLVSFYNNEISEKSEIFDDQFSVERPDGSNFTLKIRSTKLEDSAMYFCASSERGQFNQPQHFGDGTRLSIL.

The V call is TRBV5-4, the J call TRBJ1-1, with 11 bases fitting TRBD1. This CDR3 is 16 amino acids long. V lost 4 bases to trimming and J lost 5 bases; unmatched junction nucleotides: 10. Looked up from germline, CDR1 is SGHNT and CDR2 is YYREEE (reference sequence). CDR3 DNA: TGTGCCAGCAGCAAGGACAGGGGGCGCGGGTTGACTGAAGCTTTCTTT. It translates to CASSKDRGRGLTEAFF.

This clonotype has a count of ten or more. The chain joins TRBV5-1 to TRBJ1-6; TRBD1 agrees at 10 bases. With V trimmed by 4 bases and J by 7 bases, 8 bases remained unmatched. The CDR3 covers 16 residues. The germline gives CDR1 SGHRS, CDR2 YFSETQ. The CDR3 region has the DNA TGCGCCAGCAGCCTGACAGGGGGCTACCGGAATTCACCCCTCCACTTT. Translated: CASSLTGGYRNSPLHF.

The gene calls are TRBV7-9 and TRBJ2-6; maybe TRBD1 (6 bases). The germline V gene has CDR1 SEHNR and CDR2 FQNEAQ (reference sequence). Trimming pared 5 bases from V and 2 bases from J, leaving 16 bases between. This CDR3 is built from 17 residues. The CDR3 region is CASSRGTGLAGANVLTF. Written as DNA, the CDR3 is TGTGCCAGCAGCCGCGGAACAGGGTTGGCTGGGGCCAACGTCCTGACTTTC. The full variable domain, with the rest looked up from reference TRBV7-9 and TRBJ2-6, is DTGVSQNPRHKITKRGQNVTFRCDPISEHNRLYWYRQTLGQGPEFLTYFQNEAQLEKSRLLSDRFSAERPKGSFSTLEIQRTEQGDSAMYLCASSRGTGLAGANVLTFGAGSRLTVL.

This clonotype was counted between two and nine times. The genes are TRBV7-2 and TRBJ2-3; possibly TRBD2 for D (7 bases). Germline lookup yields CDR1 SGHTA and CDR2 FQGNSA. The CDR3 is made up of 18 amino acids. The V gene lost 1 base and the J gene lost 2 bases, with 19 bases spanning the gap. The CDR3 loop is CASSLGSWRGPPTDTQYF. The DNA of the CDR3 is TGTGCCAGCAGCTTAGGGTCATGGCGGGGGCCCCCCACAGATACGCAGTATTTT.

For the CDR3, the DNA is TGCAGCGTTGAAGAGATGACAGGGGCTGAGCAGTTCTTC. This encodes CSVEEMTGAEQFF. This chain uses TRBV29-1 with TRBJ2-1; 8 positions agree with TRBD1. The V and J ends lost 0 bases and 9 bases, in that order; junction bases with no gene match: 4. Germline V lookup: CDR1 SQVTM, CDR2 ANQGSEA. This CDR3 spans 13 amino acids.

The V call is TRBV7-3, the J call TRBJ2-1; D uncertain. The V end lost 2 bases, the J end lost 5 bases, and 13 bases lay between the germline ends. In germline, CDR1 is SGHTA, CDR2 FQGTGA. CDR3 size: 15 residues. CDR3 amino acids: CASSLAPRRDNEQFF. In nucleotides, the CDR3 is TGTGCCAGCAGCTTAGCGCCCCGTAGGGACAATGAGCAGTTCTTC.

This clonotype showed up many times. The chain joins TRBV20-1 to TRBJ1-2; 9 bases line up with TRBD1. CDR1 and CDR2 (germline): DFQATT, SNEGSKA (reference sequence). V gave up 5 bases and J gave up 6 bases; unmatched junction bases: 1. CDR3 length: 11 residues. The CDR3 DNA is TGCAGTGCTGGGACAGGGAATGGCTACACCTTC. It translates to CSAGTGNGYTF.

The table lists this clonotype with many counts. V is TRBV7-8 and J is TRBJ1-5; 7 positions agree with TRBD1. CDR3 size: 16 residues. The V gene's germline CDR1 is SGHVS and CDR2 FQNEAQ. The junction had 9 bases not matched to a gene; V was cut back by 5 bases and J by 2 bases. CDR3: CASSRNDRAGNQPQHF. As DNA, the CDR3 is TGTGCCAGCAGCCGGAACGACAGGGCTGGCAATCAGCCCCAGCATTTT.

The CDR3 is CASSQDPGRLRTDTQYF. In DNA form, the CDR3 reads TGTGCCAGCAGCCAAGACCCGGGACGGCTACGCACAGATACGCAGTATTTT. The chain recombines TRBV14 with TRBJ2-3; D tentatively reads TRBD1 or TRBD2 (5 bases each). This CDR3 is built from 17 residues. V gave up 0 bases and J gave up 1 base, with 14 bases separating them. Germline V CDR1 and CDR2: SGHDN, FVKESK.

V and J are TRBV5-1 and TRBJ2-1; 15 bases match TRBD2. CDR1 is SGHRS and CDR2 is YFSETQ in the germline V gene. This CDR3 spans 17 amino acids. V dropped 5 bases and J dropped 2; count of bases not matched to a gene: 5. The CDR3 reads CASRNGLAGGPYNEQFF. Written as DNA, the CDR3 is TGCGCCAGCAGAAATGGACTAGCGGGGGGGCCCTACAATGAGCAGTTCTTC.

The rearrangement links TRBV20-1 to TRBJ1-5, with 7 bases aligning to TRBD1. CDR3 size: 15 residues. The J segment lost 7 bases and the V segment lost 3 bases, leaving 12 bases of the junction unmatched. From germline, CDR1 is DFQATT and CDR2 SNEGSKA (reference sequence). CDR3 sequence: CSASRRQGGGQPQHF. Written as DNA, the CDR3 is TGCAGTGCTAGCCGTAGACAGGGTGGGGGACAGCCCCAGCATTTT.

The V and J genes are TRBV5-5 and TRBJ1-3; possible D gene TRBD1, 5 bases. V lost 0 bases to trimming and J lost 0 bases, with 13 bases between them. Germline V gives CDR1 SGHKS, CDR2 YYEKEE (reference sequence). This CDR3 region has 17 residues. The CDR3 DNA reads TGTGCCAGCAGCTTGGAAGGGACGGTGAGCTCTGGAAACACCATATATTTT. Residues: CASSLEGTVSSGNTIYF.

This clonotype turned up a few times. The chain combines TRBV5-1 with TRBJ2-2; D gene uncertain. Germline CDR1 SGHRS, CDR2 YFSETQ. The CDR3 consists of 15 residues. Trimming cost V 2 bases and J 2 bases, with 10 bases left between them. The CDR3 DNA sequence: TGCGCCAGCAGCTTTAGATACCAAAACACCGGGGAGCTGTTTTTT. Translating gives CASSFRYQNTGELFF.

The V gene is TRBV12-3 or TRBV12-4, the J gene TRBJ2-4; TRBD1 is a possible D gene (6 bases). This CDR3 spans 15 amino acids. V lost 1 base to trimming and J lost 1 base, with 8 bases between them. In DNA, the CDR3 is TGTGCCAGCAGTTTAGGGGGGCCGGCCAAAAACATTCAGTACTTC. Amino acid sequence: CASSLGGPAKNIQYF.

This chain uses TRBV4-3 with TRBJ1-1; no clear D. The V end was cut by 1 base, the J end by 1 base, with 7 bases between. This CDR3 spans 14 amino acids. Germline V gene lookup returns CDR1 LGHNA and CDR2 YSLEER. This CDR3 is CASSQVTTNTEAFF. CDR3 sequence (DNA): TGCGCCAGCAGCCAAGTAACAACGAACACTGAAGCTTTCTTT.

This clonotype was recorded a few times. This chain uses TRBV20-1 with TRBJ2-7; 11 bases fit TRBD2. The CDR3 contains 19 residues. Germline values: CDR1 DFQATT, CDR2 SNEGSKA (reference sequence). V lost 2 bases, J lost 3 bases, and 18 bases stayed unmatched. The CDR3 sequence is CSARRWKLGLAGPDYEQYF. The DNA for the CDR3 is TGCAGTGCTAGAAGGTGGAAGTTAGGACTAGCGGGCCCAGACTACGAGCAGTACTTC.

V and J are TRBV25-1 and TRBJ1-1; 8 bases agree with TRBD1. After removal of 5 bases from V and 3 bases from J, the junction contained 8 bases not matched to a gene. Germline assignment: CDR1 MGHDK and CDR2 SYGVNS. This CDR3 is built from 15 residues. The CDR3 DNA reads as TGTGCCAGCAGTCCTAGGACAGGGCGGGACACTGAAGCTTTCTTT. Translated: CASSPRTGRDTEAFF.